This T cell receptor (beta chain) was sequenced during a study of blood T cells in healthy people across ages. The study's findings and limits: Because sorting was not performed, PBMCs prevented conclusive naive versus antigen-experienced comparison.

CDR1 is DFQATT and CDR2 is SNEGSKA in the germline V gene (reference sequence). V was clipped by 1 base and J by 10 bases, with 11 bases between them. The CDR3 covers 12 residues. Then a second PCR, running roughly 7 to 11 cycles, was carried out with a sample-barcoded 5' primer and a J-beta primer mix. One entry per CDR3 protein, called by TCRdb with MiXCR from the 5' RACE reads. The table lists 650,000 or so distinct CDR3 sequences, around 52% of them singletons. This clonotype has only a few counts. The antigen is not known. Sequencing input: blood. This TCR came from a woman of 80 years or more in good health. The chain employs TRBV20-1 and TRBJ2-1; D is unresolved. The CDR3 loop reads CSARAQTREQFF. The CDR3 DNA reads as TGCAGTGCTAGAGCGCAAACACGAGAGCAGTTCTTC.